This T cell receptor beta chain stems from a study of cytomegalovirus exposure and HLA in healthy donors. The protocol was immunoSEQ multiplex PCR, while the TCRdb copy is restricted to in-frame clones and leaves out a portion. The sample has 100,000 or so clones, approximately 88% seen once. This clone was found once. From germline, CDR1 is LGHNA and CDR2 YSLEER. The CDR3 length is 15 residues. Losses at the gene ends were 3 bases for V and 4 bases for J; bases not matched to a gene: 4. The TCR sequence derives from a woman aged 30 to 39 in good health and CMV-seronegative. The source material was PBMCs. The chain is built from TRBV4-3 and TRBJ2-3; 10 bases are shared with TRBD2. The CDR3 sequence is CASSQISGGSDTQYF. Here the CDR3 DNA reads TGCGCCAGCAGCCAGATTAGCGGGGGGTCAGATACGCAGTATTTT.